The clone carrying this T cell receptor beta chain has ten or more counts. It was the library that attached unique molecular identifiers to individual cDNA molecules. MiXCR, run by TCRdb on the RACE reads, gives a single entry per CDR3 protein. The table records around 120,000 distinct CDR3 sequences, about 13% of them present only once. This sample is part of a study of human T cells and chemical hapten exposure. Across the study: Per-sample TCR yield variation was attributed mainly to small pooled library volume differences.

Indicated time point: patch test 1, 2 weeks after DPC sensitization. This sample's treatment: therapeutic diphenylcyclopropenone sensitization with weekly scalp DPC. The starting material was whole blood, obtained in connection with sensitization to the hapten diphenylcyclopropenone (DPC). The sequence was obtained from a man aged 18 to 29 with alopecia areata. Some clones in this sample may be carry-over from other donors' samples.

The CDR3 DNA is TGTGCCGCCAGACAGCTCGGGGTGACTAACTATGGCTACACCTTC. Its protein is CAARQLGVTNYGYTF. The V gene is TRBV10-3, the J gene TRBJ1-2; TRBD1 might be the D (5 bases). Trimming took 11 bases from V and 0 from J, leaving 19 bases between them. CDR1 and CDR2 (germline): ENHRY, SYGVKD. This CDR3 spans 15 amino acids.